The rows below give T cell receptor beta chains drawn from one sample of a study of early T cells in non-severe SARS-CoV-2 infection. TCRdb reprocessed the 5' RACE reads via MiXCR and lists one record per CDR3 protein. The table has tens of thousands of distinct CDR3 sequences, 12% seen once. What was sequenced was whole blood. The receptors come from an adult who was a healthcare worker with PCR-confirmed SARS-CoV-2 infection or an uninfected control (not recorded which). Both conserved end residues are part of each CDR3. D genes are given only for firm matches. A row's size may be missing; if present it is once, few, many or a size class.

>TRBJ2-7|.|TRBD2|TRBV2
CASRGLAGAGEQYF
TGTGCCAGCAGAGGACTAGCGGGAGCGGGCGAGCAGTACTTC
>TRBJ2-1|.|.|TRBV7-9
CASSRDAGSTNEQFF
TGTGCCAGCAGCCGAGACGCGGGTAGCACCAATGAGCAGTTCTTC
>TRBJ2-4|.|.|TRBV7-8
CASSSGLLRNIQYF
TGTGCCAGCAGCTCTGGACTATTGAGAAACATTCAGTACTTC
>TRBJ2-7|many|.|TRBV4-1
CASSSRGAEQYF
TGCGCCAGCAGCTCAAGGGGCGCCGAGCAGTACTTC
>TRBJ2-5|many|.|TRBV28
CASTFPGAGQETQYF
TGTGCCAGCACCTTCCCCGGGGCAGGTCAAGAGACCCAGTACTTC
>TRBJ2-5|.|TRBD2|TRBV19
CASSPRLAGETQYF
TGTGCCAGTAGTCCCAGACTAGCCGGGGAGACCCAGTACTTC
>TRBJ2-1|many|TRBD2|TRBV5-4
CASSRTGTRVYNEQFF
TGTGCCAGCAGCCGGACCGGGACTAGGGTGTACAATGAGCAGTTCTTC
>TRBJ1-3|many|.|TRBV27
CASSRGGSSGNTIYF
TGTGCCAGCAGTCGGGGGGGTAGCTCTGGAAACACCATATATTTT
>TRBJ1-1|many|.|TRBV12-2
CASRLGKGEVQDTEAFF
TGTGCAAGTCGCTTAGGGAAAGGTGAGGTTCAGGACACTGAAGCTTTCTTT
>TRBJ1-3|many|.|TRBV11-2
CASSFERGSGNTIYF
TGTGCCAGCAGCTTCGAAAGAGGCTCTGGAAACACCATATATTTT
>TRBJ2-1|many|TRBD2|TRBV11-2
CASSLLAGASYNEQFF
TGTGCCAGCAGCCTACTAGCGGGAGCATCCTACAATGAGCAGTTCTTC
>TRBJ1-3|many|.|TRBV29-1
CSVDTGHPGNTIYF
TGCAGCGTTGACACAGGCCACCCTGGAAACACCATATATTTT
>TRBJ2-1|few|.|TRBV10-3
CAISSLELNEQFF
TGTGCCATCAGTTCCTTGGAGTTAAATGAGCAGTTCTTC
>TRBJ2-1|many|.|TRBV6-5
CASRLWKEDEQFF
TGTGCCAGCAGACTCTGGAAAGAGGATGAGCAGTTCTTC
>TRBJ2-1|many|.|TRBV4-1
CASSQGALRSYNEQFF
TGCGCCAGCAGCCAAGGGGCTCTGCGCTCCTACAATGAGCAGTTCTTC
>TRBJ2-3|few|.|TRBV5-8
CASSPRQSLTDTQYF
TGTGCCAGCAGCCCACGACAATCCCTCACAGATACGCAGTATTTT
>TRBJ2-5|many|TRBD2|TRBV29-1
CSVEPSGLVQETQYF
TGCAGCGTTGAGCCTAGCGGGTTAGTTCAAGAGACCCAGTACTTC
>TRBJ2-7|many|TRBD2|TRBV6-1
CASSTRLAGGYEQYF
TGTGCCAGCAGTACCAGACTAGCGGGGGGCTACGAGCAGTACTTC
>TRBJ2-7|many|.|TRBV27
CASSFSRPGRGDYEQYF
TGTGCCAGCAGTTTCAGTCGGCCCGGACGAGGAGACTACGAGCAGTACTTC
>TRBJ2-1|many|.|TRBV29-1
CSVAKGTTYNEQFF
TGCAGCGTTGCAAAGGGGACGACCTACAATGAGCAGTTCTTC
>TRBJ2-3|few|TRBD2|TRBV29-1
CSVYLAGVTDTQYF
TGCAGCGTTTACCTAGCGGGAGTCACAGATACGCAGTATTTT
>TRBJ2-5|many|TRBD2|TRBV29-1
CSVAASGGGGTQYF
TGCAGCGTTGCGGCTAGCGGGGGCGGCGGGACCCAGTACTTC
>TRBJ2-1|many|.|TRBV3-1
CASSQDTGTQYNEQFF
TGTGCCAGCAGCCAGGATACCGGGACACAATACAATGAGCAGTTCTTC
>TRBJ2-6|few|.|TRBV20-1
CSAQPGANVLTF
TGCAGTGCCCAACCTGGGGCCAACGTCCTGACTTTC
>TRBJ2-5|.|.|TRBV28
CASSRQTQYF
TGTGCCAGCAGCCGCCAGACCCAGTACTTC
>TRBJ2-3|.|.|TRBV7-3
CASSLMGGATDTQYF
TGTGCCAGCAGCTTAATGGGGGGGGCCACAGATACGCAGTATTTT
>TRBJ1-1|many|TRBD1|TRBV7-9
CASSLGRGTGAERTEAFF
TGTGCCAGCAGCTTAGGCCGGGGGACAGGGGCGGAGAGAACTGAAGCTTTCTTT
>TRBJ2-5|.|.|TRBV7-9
CASSLAAPETQYF
TGTGCCAGCAGCTTAGCGGCACCGGAGACCCAGTACTTC
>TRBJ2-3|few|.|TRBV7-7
CASSLGLTDTQYF
TGTGCCAGCAGCTTAGGGCTTACAGATACGCAGTATTTT
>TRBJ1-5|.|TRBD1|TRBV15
CATSSGTAHQPQHF
TGTGCCACCAGCAGCGGGACAGCTCATCAGCCCCAGCATTTT
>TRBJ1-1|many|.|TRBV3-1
CASSQDWQLNTEAFF
TGTGCCAGCAGCCAAGATTGGCAGTTGAACACTGAAGCTTTCTTT
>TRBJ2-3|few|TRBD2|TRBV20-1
CSETSGSTDTQYF
TGCAGTGAGACTAGCGGGAGCACAGATACGCAGTATTTT
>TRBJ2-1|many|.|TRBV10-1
CASSEASAGNEQFF
TGCGCCAGCAGTGAGGCCAGCGCCGGCAATGAGCAGTTCTTC
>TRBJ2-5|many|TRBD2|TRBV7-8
CASSLGLASGPQETQYF
TGTGCCAGCAGCTTAGGGTTGGCTAGCGGTCCCCAAGAGACCCAGTACTTC
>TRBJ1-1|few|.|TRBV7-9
CASSLEYDAEAFF
TGTGCCAGCAGCTTAGAATACGACGCTGAAGCTTTCTTT
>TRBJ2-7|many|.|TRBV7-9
CASSSTRVYEQYF
TGTGCCAGCAGCTCGACCCGGGTCTACGAGCAGTACTTC
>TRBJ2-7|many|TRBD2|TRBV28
CASRGRASYEQYF
TGTGCCAGCAGGGGGAGGGCCTCCTACGAGCAGTACTTC
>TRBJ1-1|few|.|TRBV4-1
CASSQDDRRSWDTEAFF
TGCGCCAGCAGCCAAGATGATCGACGGTCTTGGGACACTGAAGCTTTCTTT
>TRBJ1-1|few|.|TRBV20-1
CSAVHDIYTEAFF
TGCAGTGCAGTTCATGACATTTACACTGAAGCTTTCTTT
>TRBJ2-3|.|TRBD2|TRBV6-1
CASSEMKREYRDTQYF
TGTGCCAGCAGTGAAATGAAGCGGGAGTATAGAGATACGCAGTATTTT
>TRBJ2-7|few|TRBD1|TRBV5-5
CASSLGTGYEQYF
TGTGCCAGCAGCTTGGGGACAGGCTACGAGCAGTACTTC
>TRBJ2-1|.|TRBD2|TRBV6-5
CASSPREEAYNEQFF
TGTGCCAGCAGTCCCCGGGAGGAAGCCTACAATGAGCAGTTCTTC
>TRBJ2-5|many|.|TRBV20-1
CSALQRGQETQYF
TGCAGTGCTCTCCAAAGGGGCCAAGAGACCCAGTACTTC
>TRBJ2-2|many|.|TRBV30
CAWSAGRSNTGELFF
TGTGCCTGGAGTGCGGGACGGTCGAACACCGGGGAGCTGTTTTTT
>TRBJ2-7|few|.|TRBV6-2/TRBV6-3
CASTPRNPYEQYF
TGTGCCAGCACCCCCCGGAACCCCTACGAGCAGTACTTC
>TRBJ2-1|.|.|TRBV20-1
CSARDPRDYSYNEQFF
TGCAGTGCTAGAGATCCCCGGGATTACTCCTACAATGAGCAGTTCTTC
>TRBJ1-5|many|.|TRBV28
CASRFYRQANQPQHF
TGTGCCAGCAGGTTTTACCGACAGGCCAATCAGCCCCAGCATTTT
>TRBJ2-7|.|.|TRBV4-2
CASSPHPRFEQYF
TGTGCCAGCAGCCCACATCCGCGTTTCGAGCAGTACTTC
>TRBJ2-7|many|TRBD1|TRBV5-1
CASKETGVITQAEQYF
TGCGCCAGCAAAGAGACAGGGGTCATAACCCAGGCCGAGCAGTACTTC
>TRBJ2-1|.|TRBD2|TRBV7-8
CASSLETGTSGRRVF
TGTGCCAGCAGCTTGGAGACCGGGACTAGCGGGAGACGGGTCTTC
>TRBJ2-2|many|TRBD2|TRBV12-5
CASGSGTSSYTGELFF
TGTGCTAGTGGTTCCGGGACTAGCAGTTACACCGGGGAGCTGTTTTTT
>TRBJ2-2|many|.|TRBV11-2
CASSPVVGELFF
TGTGCCAGCAGCCCCGTGGTTGGGGAGCTGTTTTTT